This paragraph reports one TCR beta chain. Germline V gene sequence: CDR1 SNHLY, CDR2 FYNNEI. CDR3 length equals 14 residues. V was pared by 1 base and J by 2 bases, with 7 bases between. The sample is drawn from a study of Ad26.COV2.S vaccination and SARS-CoV-2 variants. Study-level information: Donor allocation was to the COV1001 Ad26.COV2.S trial arm. The study gave Ad26.COV2.S intramuscularly, once or twice 56 days apart.

The method was immunoSEQ multiplex PCR; TCRdb's version includes in-frame clones alone and lacks a portion of them. Here the sample spans hundreds of thousands of clones, approximately 90% being singletons. Treatment here: 15 to 20 received Ad26.COV2.S at low or high dose, single or two shots; about 5 received placebo; per-sample allocation not given. Repertoires come from day 63 after the first vaccine or placebo injection. The administered vaccine (an Ad26 vector) expressed Wuhan-strain SARS-CoV-2 spike. The sequence derives from a person between 18 and 65 years old who received the Ad26.COV2.S COVID-19 vaccine or a placebo. The chain joins TRBV2 to TRBJ2-3, with no clear D. Sequencing used peripheral blood, obtained in a trial of Ad26.COV2.S vaccine versus placebo. The CDR3 loop is CASSEEGNTDTQYF. CDR3 DNA sequence: TGTGCCAGCAGTGAAGAGGGCAACACAGATACGCAGTATTTT.